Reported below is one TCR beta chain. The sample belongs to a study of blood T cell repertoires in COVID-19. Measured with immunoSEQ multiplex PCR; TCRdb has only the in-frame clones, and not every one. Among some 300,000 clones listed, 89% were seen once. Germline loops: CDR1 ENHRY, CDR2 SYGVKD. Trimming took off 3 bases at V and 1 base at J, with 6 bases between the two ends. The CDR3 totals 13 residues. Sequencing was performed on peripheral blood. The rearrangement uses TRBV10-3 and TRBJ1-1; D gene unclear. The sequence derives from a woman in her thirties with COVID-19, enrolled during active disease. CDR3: CAISDTGNTEAFF. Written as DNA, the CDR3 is TGTGCCATCAGTGATACCGGGAACACTGAAGCTTTCTTT.